Given below is one T cell receptor (beta chain) in context. Its cognate antigen is unknown. The missing conserved phenylalanine or tryptophan at the end of this CDR3 makes a read error likely. This entry comes from a study of tumor and adjacent non-tumor tissue in lung cancer. Across the study: Some 3.9 million productive TCRbeta reads were obtained per sample on average. Study results and limitations: Higher tumor TCR diversity was associated with shorter survival. In normal lung, the top 100 clones were significantly more dominant than in tumor. Tumor tissue had significantly higher TCR diversity than normal lung.

The CDR3 length is 15 residues. Germline assignment: CDR1 SGHAT and CDR2 FQNNGV. The template was RNA from unsorted bulk tissue. This non-tumor lung sample came from over 3 cm beyond the tumor edge. The library came from three nested PCR rounds adapted from ARM-PCR protocols. TCRdb fed the multiplex PCR reads into MiXCR, producing one record per CDR3 protein. The table has 90,000 to 100,000 distinct CDR3 sequences, 75% to 85% seen once. The receptor's source is a man in his fifties or sixties with small cell lung cancer. The rearrangement joins TRBV11-2 to TRBJ1-6, with D hard to call. The sample was distant non-tumor lung tissue. This chain's CDR3 is CASSLEGPDYSLLHI. As DNA, the CDR3 is TGTGCCAGCAGTTTAGAAGGGCCCGACTATTCACTCCTCCACATT.